A selection of T cell receptor beta chains follows, all from one sample in a study of T cells in Graves' hyperthyroidism and ophthalmopathy. TCRdb passed the multiplex PCR reads through MiXCR, listing each CDR3 protein once. Of approximately 400,000 distinct CDR3 sequences detected, under 20% appear once; the ten largest clones hold roughly two fifths. Sequencing was done on a sample of blood. The source of these receptors is a young man with Graves' ophthalmopathy. Each CDR3 is given with its conserved first and last residue. Fields, in order: V gene, clone size, J gene, D gene, CDR3 length, CDR3 DNA, CDR3 protein. The D gene is left open where the match is weak. The size entry is marked missing in some rows and otherwise reads once, few, many or a size class.

V: TRBV6-1
size: many
J: TRBJ1-1
D: NA
length: 14
DNA: TGTGCCAGCAGTCCCAACAGGGTGAACACTGAAGCTTTCTTT
CDR3: CASSPNRVNTEAFF

V: TRBV29-1
size: few
J: TRBJ2-7
D: NA
length: 11
DNA: TGCAGCGTTGAGCTGGCCTACGAGCAGTACTTC
CDR3: CSVELAYEQYF

V: TRBV27
size: many
J: TRBJ2-3
D: TRBD1
length: 16
DNA: TGTGCCAGCCGAATGTCCGGGACAGGGGACACAGATACGCAGTATTTT
CDR3: CASRMSGTGDTDTQYF

V: TRBV5-1
size: few
J: TRBJ2-5
D: TRBD2
length: 17
DNA: TGCGCCAGCAGCTTGGGAGTGGCGGGGGGACCCCAAGAGACCCAGTACTTC
CDR3: CASSLGVAGGPQETQYF

V: TRBV10-3
size: NA
J: TRBJ1-5
D: NA
length: 13
DNA: TGTGCCATCAGTGAACCCTCAGGTCAGCCCCAGCATTTT
CDR3: CAISEPSGQPQHF

V: TRBV6-1
size: few
J: TRBJ2-1
D: TRBD1
length: 13
DNA: TGTGCCAGCAGTACAGGGACAGGCGATGAGCAGTTCTTC
CDR3: CASSTGTGDEQFF

V: TRBV3-1
size: NA
J: TRBJ2-2
D: NA
length: 16
DNA: TGTGCCAGCAGCCCTAGGTCAGCCCAGGGGCCCGGGGAGCTGTTTTTT
CDR3: CASSPRSAQGPGELFF

V: TRBV19
size: few
J: TRBJ1-1
D: NA
length: 15
DNA: TGTGCCAGTAGTACCAGCCGGGCTGCCAACACTGAAGCTTTCTTT
CDR3: CASSTSRAANTEAFF

V: TRBV2
size: few
J: TRBJ1-4
D: NA
length: 15
DNA: TGTGCCAGCAGTTCCGACTTTAAGGGAGTCGAAAAACTGTTTTTT
CDR3: CASSSDFKGVEKLFF

V: TRBV19
size: NA
J: TRBJ1-6
D: TRBD1
length: 12
DNA: TGTGCCAGTAGTGCTTACAGGGGGACCCTCCACTTT
CDR3: CASSAYRGTLHF

V: TRBV5-1
size: many
J: TRBJ1-5
D: TRBD1
length: 15
DNA: TGCGCCAGCAGCTCGACAGGGGCGAGCAATCAGCCCCAGCATTTT
CDR3: CASSSTGASNQPQHF

V: TRBV15
size: many
J: TRBJ2-7
D: TRBD1
length: 17
DNA: TGTGCCACCAGCAGACGCCGCGGGCAGGGGGTGGCCTACGAGCAGTACTTC
CDR3: CATSRRRGQGVAYEQYF

V: TRBV6-5
size: many
J: TRBJ1-2
D: NA
length: 16
DNA: TGTGCCAGCAGTTACTCCCCCAGGGGAGCCAACTATGGCTACACCTTC
CDR3: CASSYSPRGANYGYTF

V: TRBV28
size: NA
J: TRBJ1-4
D: TRBD1
length: 17
DNA: TGTGCCAGCAGTCAACGACAGGGGGCGAGGCCTAATGAAAAACTGTTTTTT
CDR3: CASSQRQGARPNEKLFF

V: TRBV11-2
size: NA
J: TRBJ1-2
D: NA
length: 18
DNA: TGTGCCAGCAGCTCTTTACAGGGTCCGAGGCCTTCTAACTATGGCTACACCTTC
CDR3: CASSSLQGPRPSNYGYTF

V: TRBV5-4
size: NA
J: TRBJ2-3
D: TRBD2
length: 20
DNA: TGTGCCAGCAGCCCGGGGGGTAGGGCAACCCTTCACGGTCGCACAGATACGCAGTATTTT
CDR3: CASSPGGRATLHGRTDTQYF

V: TRBV3-1
size: many
J: TRBJ1-1
D: NA
length: 14
DNA: TGTGCCAGCAGCCAAGAAGGTGGGCACACTGAAGCTTTCTTT
CDR3: CASSQEGGHTEAFF

V: TRBV19
size: NA
J: TRBJ1-1
D: NA
length: 16
DNA: TGTGCCAGTAGTCCCCTGCAGGGGCAGGGAGACACTGAAGCTTTCTTT
CDR3: CASSPLQGQGDTEAFF

V: TRBV7-9
size: many
J: TRBJ2-5
D: NA
length: 16
DNA: TGTGCCAGCAGCAATCGCAAGGGTAGCGGCCCAGAGACCCAGTACTTC
CDR3: CASSNRKGSGPETQYF

V: TRBV3-1
size: many
J: TRBJ1-2
D: NA
length: 16
DNA: TGTGCCAGCAGCCAAGTAGGAAGGGATCCTCCTGAGGGCTACACCTTC
CDR3: CASSQVGRDPPEGYTF

V: TRBV19
size: few
J: TRBJ1-6
D: NA
length: 14
DNA: TGTGCCAGTAGAACCGGGACTGCTAATTCACCCCTCCACTTT
CDR3: CASRTGTANSPLHF

V: TRBV7-9
size: many
J: TRBJ2-7
D: NA
length: 14
DNA: TGTGCCAGCAGCTTACCTACAGGCTCCTACGAGCAGTACTTC
CDR3: CASSLPTGSYEQYF

V: TRBV19
size: many
J: TRBJ1-2
D: NA
length: 13
DNA: TGTGCCAGTAAGGGGCAGGGTGACGATGGCTACACCTTC
CDR3: CASKGQGDDGYTF

V: TRBV6-1
size: many
J: TRBJ1-1
D: NA
length: 14
DNA: TGTGCCAGCAGTCTGGACGGGCTGGGGACTGAAGCTTTCTTT
CDR3: CASSLDGLGTEAFF

V: TRBV14
size: few
J: TRBJ2-3
D: TRBD2
length: 15
DNA: TGTGCCAGCAGCCCCTGGACTAGCGGCACAGATACGCAGTATTTT
CDR3: CASSPWTSGTDTQYF

V: TRBV11-2
size: many
J: TRBJ2-7
D: TRBD2
length: 16
DNA: TGTGCCAGCAGCTTAGGCCAGCGGGGAGCGTCCTACGAGCAGTACTTC
CDR3: CASSLGQRGASYEQYF

V: TRBV7-2
size: many
J: TRBJ2-2
D: TRBD1
length: 14
DNA: TGTGCCAGCAGCTGGGACAGCAGCACCGGGGAGCTGTTTTTT
CDR3: CASSWDSSTGELFF

V: TRBV28
size: many
J: TRBJ1-2
D: TRBD1
length: 15
DNA: TGTGCCAGCAGCCGAATATCGTCAGGGGGCTATGGCTACACCTTC
CDR3: CASSRISSGGYGYTF

V: TRBV2
size: many
J: TRBJ1-2
D: NA
length: 14
DNA: TGTGCCAGCAGTGAAGCGGCGGATGCCTATGGCTACACCTTC
CDR3: CASSEAADAYGYTF

V: TRBV28
size: many
J: TRBJ1-5
D: NA
length: 17
DNA: TGTGCCAGCAGTTTGGATACGATGGGCAGTAACAATCAGCCCCAGCATTTT
CDR3: CASSLDTMGSNNQPQHF

V: TRBV7-3
size: many
J: TRBJ2-2
D: NA
length: 14
DNA: TGTGCCAGCAGCCCAACAGGGAGCACCGGGGAGCTGTTTTTT
CDR3: CASSPTGSTGELFF

V: TRBV20-1
size: many
J: TRBJ1-1
D: NA
length: 12
DNA: TGCAGTGCTAGAGGGGGGGATGAGGTGACTTTCTTT
CDR3: CSARGGDEVTFF

V: TRBV5-1
size: many
J: TRBJ2-7
D: TRBD1
length: 14
DNA: TGCGCCAGCAGTTCTGGACAGGTGGAAGACGAGCAGTACTTC
CDR3: CASSSGQVEDEQYF

V: TRBV14
size: many
J: TRBJ2-1
D: NA
length: 16
DNA: TGTGCCAGCAGCCAAGATCCCCAGGGTTTCTCCAATGAGCAGTTCTTC
CDR3: CASSQDPQGFSNEQFF

V: TRBV28
size: many
J: TRBJ1-1
D: NA
length: 14
DNA: TGTGCCAGCAGTCCCCCCGGGGTGAACACTGAAGCTTTCTTT
CDR3: CASSPPGVNTEAFF

V: TRBV5-4
size: few
J: TRBJ1-2
D: NA
length: 14
DNA: TGTGCCAGCAGCCCGCAGGGAACCGACTATGGCTACACCTTC
CDR3: CASSPQGTDYGYTF

V: TRBV7-9
size: NA
J: TRBJ2-5
D: TRBD2
length: 15
DNA: TGTGCCAGCAGTCGGGACTCTAGCGGGGAAGAGACCCAGTACTTC
CDR3: CASSRDSSGEETQYF

V: TRBV20-1
size: many
J: TRBJ1-1
D: NA
length: 12
DNA: TGCAGTGCTAGAGATAAGAACACTGAAGCTTTCTTT
CDR3: CSARDKNTEAFF

V: TRBV24-1
size: NA
J: TRBJ2-2
D: TRBD2
length: 20
DNA: TGTGCCACCACCTCCGGGACAGGGACTAGCGGGGGACAATACACCGGGGAGCTGTTTTTT
CDR3: CATTSGTGTSGGQYTGELFF

V: TRBV2
size: few
J: TRBJ2-2
D: TRBD1
length: 15
DNA: TGTGCCAGCAGTGAGGACAGGGGGACGGACGGGGAGCTGTTTTTT
CDR3: CASSEDRGTDGELFF

V: TRBV7-3
size: many
J: TRBJ2-3
D: NA
length: 13
DNA: TGTGCCAGCAGCTTAAGAGCACCGGCGGAGCAGTATTTT
CDR3: CASSLRAPAEQYF

V: TRBV27
size: NA
J: TRBJ2-7
D: NA
length: 14
DNA: TGTGCCAGCAGTTCGCTCGGGACATCCTACGAGCAGTACTTC
CDR3: CASSSLGTSYEQYF

V: TRBV9
size: few
J: TRBJ2-3
D: NA
length: 14
DNA: TGTGCCAGCAACGGGGTTTCTAGCACAGATACGCAGTATTTT
CDR3: CASNGVSSTDTQYF

V: TRBV7-9
size: few
J: TRBJ1-4
D: NA
length: 14
DNA: TGTGCCAGCAGCTGGACCACCACGGAAGAAAAACTGTTTTTT
CDR3: CASSWTTTEEKLFF

V: TRBV5-6
size: few
J: TRBJ1-2
D: NA
length: 14
DNA: TGTGCCAGCAGCTTGGAGGGAAGCTACTATGGCTACACCTTC
CDR3: CASSLEGSYYGYTF

V: TRBV2
size: NA
J: TRBJ1-1
D: TRBD1
length: 13
DNA: TGTGCCGCCCGCCAGGACAGGGGGCTTGAAGCTTTCTTT
CDR3: CAARQDRGLEAFF

V: TRBV12-3/TRBV12-4
size: many
J: TRBJ2-3
D: TRBD1
length: 15
DNA: TGTGCCAGCATCTCGCGGGACAGGCATGGGGATACGCAGTATTTT
CDR3: CASISRDRHGDTQYF

V: TRBV24-1
size: NA
J: TRBJ2-1
D: NA
length: 12
DNA: TGTGCCACCAGTGGAACGCACAATGAGCAGTTCTTC
CDR3: CATSGTHNEQFF

V: TRBV10-3
size: many
J: TRBJ2-7
D: TRBD1
length: 14
DNA: TGTGCCATCATGGGGGACAGGGGGCTCTACGAGCAGTACTTC
CDR3: CAIMGDRGLYEQYF

V: TRBV20-1
size: few
J: TRBJ1-2
D: NA
length: 15
DNA: TGCAGTGCTAGAGATAACCCCCTCGCAAGCTATGGCTACACCTTC
CDR3: CSARDNPLASYGYTF

V: TRBV19
size: NA
J: TRBJ2-1
D: NA
length: 13
DNA: TGTGCCAGTAGTATAGTGGTGTACAATGAGCAGTTCTTC
CDR3: CASSIVVYNEQFF

V: TRBV14
size: few
J: TRBJ2-5
D: TRBD1
length: 16
DNA: TGTGCCAGCAGCAAAACACCCTGGACAGGGCAAGAGACCCAGTACTTC
CDR3: CASSKTPWTGQETQYF

V: TRBV15
size: few
J: TRBJ2-1
D: TRBD1
length: 17
DNA: TGTGCCACCAGCACCCGGCCCCCGGGACAGGGGATCGATGAGCAGTTCTTC
CDR3: CATSTRPPGQGIDEQFF

V: TRBV13
size: many
J: TRBJ2-5
D: TRBD2
length: 16
DNA: TGTGCCAGCAGCTTAGGGTTACGGGGGGGCGGCGAGACCCAGTACTTC
CDR3: CASSLGLRGGGETQYF

V: TRBV5-1
size: few
J: TRBJ2-1
D: TRBD2
length: 17
DNA: TGCGCCAGCAGCTACGGGACTAGCGGGGGCCGCTACAATGAGCAGTTCTTC
CDR3: CASSYGTSGGRYNEQFF

V: TRBV27
size: few
J: TRBJ1-6
D: TRBD1
length: 17
DNA: TGTGCCAGCAGTATGCCAGGGGGACCGGACTATAATTCACCCCTCCACTTT
CDR3: CASSMPGGPDYNSPLHF

V: TRBV4-1
size: many
J: TRBJ2-7
D: TRBD2
length: 13
DNA: TGCGCCAGCAGCCAGACTAGCGGCTACGAGCAGTACTTC
CDR3: CASSQTSGYEQYF

V: TRBV2
size: many
J: TRBJ2-6
D: TRBD2
length: 16
DNA: TGTGCCAGCAGCTTAGCGGGGGGGTTCGGGGCCAACGTCCTGACTTTC
CDR3: CASSLAGGFGANVLTF

V: TRBV12-3/TRBV12-4
size: many
J: TRBJ1-1
D: NA
length: 13
DNA: TGTGCCAGCAGTAGCCGTCGGAACACTGAAGCTTTCTTT
CDR3: CASSSRRNTEAFF